This record covers a single TCR beta chain. Its antigen is not known. The junction does not match germline at one end; this may be a read error. PCR was performed a second time for about 7 to 12 cycles using a sample-barcoded 5' primer and a J-beta primer mix. Each cDNA molecule, via a template-switch adaptor with 12 random nucleotides, was tagged. Per-sample output comprised a minimum of 2.5 million paired-end reads containing CDR3. Via MiXCR, TCRdb re-called the 5' RACE reads, giving one row per CDR3 protein. The repertoire includes hundreds of thousands of distinct CDR3 sequences, 52% of them detected once, and about 14% sits in the top ten. This record comes from a study of blood T cells in healthy people across ages. Each of the donors had about 9.9 milliliters of peripheral blood drawn into EDTA-treated Vacutainer tubes. In germline, CDR1 is KGHDR, CDR2 SFDVKD. This CDR3 comprises 15 residues.

The study's findings and limits: Across the age range, TCR beta diversity per million T cells fell in a roughly linear way.

The source is a woman of 80 years or more in good health. The sequenced material came from blood. The rearrangement joins TRBV24-1 to TRBJ1-1, with D maybe TRBD1 (5 bases). This chain's CDR3 is CATRRDGSMNAEAFF. CDR3 nucleotides: TGTGCCACCAGGCGGGACGGCTCCATGAACGCTGAAGCTTTCTTT.